The present T cell receptor (beta chain) was sequenced within a study of CD4 T cells in relation to SARS-CoV-2 and coronaviruses. Findings of the study overall: Compared with monoreactive clones, crossreactive clones showed significantly weaker SARS-CoV-2 expansion.

This CDR3 is built from 22 residues. Of note for this clone: Its cognate antigen is unknown.

The unexposed donors gave CD4+ T cells in about 2011-2018, prior to COVID-19. Isolation of CD4+ T cells took place after around 11 days in culture. This table comes from immunoSEQ multiplex PCR, and its TCRdb copy is limited to in-frame clones, with some not included. The data hold 30,000 or so clones, with over 65% observed a single time. Specimen: CD4+ T cells from PBMCs, cultured in vitro. The V call is TRBV12-2, the J call TRBJ2-5; no DNA check was done on the table's D call, TRBD2. TRBV12-2 is reported as a pseudogene. This sequence was found in a human donor in good health. The DNA for the CDR3 is TGTGCAAGTCGCTTACCCTTTGGGCTGAGCGGGAGGCCTATTCCCCCTAAAGAGACCCAGTACTTC. It is translated as CASRLPFGLSGRPIPPKETQYF.